This is a list of T cell receptor beta chains from one sample in a study of graft-versus-host responses after intestinal transplantation. Profiled with immunoSEQ multiplex PCR; TCRdb holds only in-frame clones, not every one. The data show just under 90,000 clones, around 83% seen once. These receptors' targets are unknown. The material sequenced was unstimulated CD8+ T cells sorted from spleen or lymph node cells, taken before intestinal transplant. Receptors were obtained from a human donor who received an intestinal transplant. Both conserved end residues are part of each CDR3. A D gene is named only where the DNA matches it firmly. A clone size is listed for some rows: how often the clone was seen (once, few, many), or a class if it is expanded.

cdr3_nt: TGTGCCAGCAGCTTAACGGGGAGCTCCTACAATGAGCAGTTCTTC
cdr3_aa: CASSLTGSSYNEQFF
v_call: TRBV7-3
d_call: NA
clone_size: NA
j_call: TRBJ2-1

cdr3_nt: TGTGCCAGCAGTGGATTGGACAGAATCTCTGGAAACACCATATATTTT
cdr3_aa: CASSGLDRISGNTIYF
v_call: TRBV6-1
d_call: NA
clone_size: NA
j_call: TRBJ1-3

cdr3_nt: TGTGCCAGCAGCGTAGAGGGGGAGGCAGATACGCAGTATTTT
cdr3_aa: CASSVEGEADTQYF
v_call: TRBV9
d_call: NA
clone_size: once
j_call: TRBJ2-3

cdr3_nt: TGTGCCAGCAGTTCCCTAAGATCTGCAACTAATGAAAAACTGTTTTTT
cdr3_aa: CASSSLRSATNEKLFF
v_call: TRBV28
d_call: NA
clone_size: NA
j_call: TRBJ1-4

cdr3_nt: TGCGCCAGCAGCCAAGATGGGGGCGGGGGTGACTCCTACGAGCAGTACTTC
cdr3_aa: CASSQDGGGGDSYEQYF
v_call: TRBV4-1
d_call: NA
clone_size: NA
j_call: TRBJ2-7

cdr3_nt: TGTGCCAGCAGCTCACAGGATTGGAACACTGAAGCTTTCTTT
cdr3_aa: CASSSQDWNTEAFF
v_call: TRBV5-6
d_call: NA
clone_size: once
j_call: TRBJ1-1

cdr3_nt: TGTGCCAGCAGCTCCGACCGGGACAGTCAGTACGAGCAGTACTTC
cdr3_aa: CASSSDRDSQYEQYF
v_call: TRBV5-4
d_call: TRBD1
clone_size: NA
j_call: TRBJ2-7

cdr3_nt: TGTGCCAGCAGTCCGACTAGTAGGGGTACAGATACGCAGTATTTT
cdr3_aa: CASSPTSRGTDTQYF
v_call: TRBV5-4
d_call: NA
clone_size: NA
j_call: TRBJ2-3

cdr3_nt: TGTGCCAGCAGTTCGGGACACCGCCAAGAAACCCAGTACTTC
cdr3_aa: CASSSGHRQETQYF
v_call: TRBV27
d_call: NA
clone_size: NA
j_call: TRBJ2-5

cdr3_nt: TGTGCCAGCAGTGACTCTATCAGGGCGAGGCACAATGAGCAGTTCTTC
cdr3_aa: CASSDSIRARHNEQFF
v_call: TRBV6-4
d_call: NA
clone_size: NA
j_call: TRBJ2-1

cdr3_nt: TGTGCCAGCAGCCCGCTGGGAGGGACCGGGGAGCTGTTTTTT
cdr3_aa: CASSPLGGTGELFF
v_call: TRBV2
d_call: TRBD2
clone_size: few
j_call: TRBJ2-2

cdr3_nt: TGTGCCAGCAGCTTAACGGGGGGAAGCACAGATACGCAGTATTTT
cdr3_aa: CASSLTGGSTDTQYF
v_call: TRBV7-3
d_call: NA
clone_size: NA
j_call: TRBJ2-3

cdr3_nt: TGTGCCAGCAGCTTGAAAGCGGGGCCCTCCTACGAGCAGTACTTC
cdr3_aa: CASSLKAGPSYEQYF
v_call: TRBV5-4
d_call: TRBD2
clone_size: NA
j_call: TRBJ2-7

cdr3_nt: TGTGCCAGCAGCTTAGAAGTGTACTACGAGCAGTACTTC
cdr3_aa: CASSLEVYYEQYF
v_call: TRBV7-2
d_call: NA
clone_size: NA
j_call: TRBJ2-7

cdr3_nt: TGTGCCAGCACTCCCCAGACAGGGTCGACTTGGGCAGATACGCAGTATTTT
cdr3_aa: CASTPQTGSTWADTQYF
v_call: TRBV5-6
d_call: TRBD1
clone_size: NA
j_call: TRBJ2-3